A selection of T cell receptor beta chains follows, all from one sample in a study of shared clonotypes between healthy human individuals. The assay was immunoSEQ multiplex PCR, and TCRdb's table has in-frame clones only and misses some. The sample carries some 500,000 clones, 90% to 97% recorded once. The sequencing input was naive CD4+ T cells sorted from blood. The receptors shown here come from a woman in her twenties or thirties in good health. CDR3s include the opening cysteine and the closing phenylalanine or tryptophan. Where a row states a size, it is once, few, many or the class of an expanded clone; other rows omit it.

len	v_gene	abundance	j_gene	CDR3aa
15	TRBV5-1	-	TRBJ1-2	CASSTGQGGTHGYTF
15	TRBV4-1	-	TRBJ2-7	CASSHTGVPRGEQYF
16	TRBV6-5	-	TRBJ1-4	CASSYRRGLTNEKLFF
16	TRBV18	-	TRBJ2-7	CASSKRSQGPSREQYF
14	TRBV6-6	-	TRBJ2-5	CASSYSVSVETQYF
14	TRBV5-1	-	TRBJ2-7	CASAALAGSYEQYF
14	TRBV5-1	-	TRBJ1-3	CASSLGSSGNTIYF
13	TRBV2	-	TRBJ1-1	CASRDDRAPEAFF
14	TRBV15	-	TRBJ2-5	CATSRDRGPPTQYF
16	TRBV5-1	-	TRBJ2-1	CASSGLAGGPGNEQFF
14	TRBV11-2	-	TRBJ2-7	CASSLAGHSYEQYF
13	TRBV7-2	-	TRBJ1-5	CASSRDSNQPQHF
17	TRBV28	-	TRBJ1-5	CASSLWDRGSGNQPQHF
14	TRBV4-1	-	TRBJ1-4	CASSQWYMGEKLFF
14	TRBV28	-	TRBJ1-2	CASRGQGANYGYTF
17	TRBV7-9	-	TRBJ2-3	CASSLGLAGGRADTQYF
13	TRBV6-5	-	TRBJ2-1	CAVAGHPYNEQFF
11	TRBV19	-	TRBJ1-1	CASTGNTEAFF
13	TRBV6-5	-	TRBJ2-7	CASRRQGEDEQYF
17	TRBV27	once	-	CASSFDRLGGGEGEQYF
16	TRBV28	-	TRBJ1-5	CASSRSWLTSNQPQHF
15	TRBV5-8	-	TRBJ1-4	CASSLPGGAMQKLFF
16	TRBV27	-	TRBJ2-2	CASSFLPRPETGELFF
17	TRBV15	-	TRBJ1-4	CATSRVSGGRGNEKLFF
12	TRBV28	-	TRBJ2-3	CASSLRGHTQYF
16	TRBV7-6	-	TRBJ2-5	CASSPIKLGGSETQYF
14	TRBV18	-	TRBJ2-7	CASSGGADLWEQYF
16	TRBV28	-	TRBJ2-6	CASNSGLFSGANVLTF